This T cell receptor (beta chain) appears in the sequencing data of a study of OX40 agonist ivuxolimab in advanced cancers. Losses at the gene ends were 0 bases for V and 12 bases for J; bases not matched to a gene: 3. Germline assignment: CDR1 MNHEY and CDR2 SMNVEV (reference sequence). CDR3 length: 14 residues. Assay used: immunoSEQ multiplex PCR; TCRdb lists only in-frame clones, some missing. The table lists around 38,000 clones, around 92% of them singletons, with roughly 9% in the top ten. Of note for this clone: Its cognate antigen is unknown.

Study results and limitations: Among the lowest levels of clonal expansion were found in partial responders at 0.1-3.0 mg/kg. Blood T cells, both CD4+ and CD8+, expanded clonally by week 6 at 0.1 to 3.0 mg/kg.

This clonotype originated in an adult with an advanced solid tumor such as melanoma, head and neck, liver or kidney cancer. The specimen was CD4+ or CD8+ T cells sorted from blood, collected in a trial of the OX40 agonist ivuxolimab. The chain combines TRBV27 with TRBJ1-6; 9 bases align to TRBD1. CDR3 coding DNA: TGTGCCAGCAGTTTATCAGGGGACAGGGAACCCCTCCACTTT. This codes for CASSLSGDREPLHF.